These T cell receptor beta chains were read from a single sample in a study of T cell repertoires in cytomegalovirus infection. Their target antigens are unknown. TCRdb processed the reads anew with MiXCR; each CDR3 protein has one entry. The data contain approximately 500,000 distinct CDR3 sequences, 25% to 35% of them singletons. The sequencing here drew on cultured PBMCs, taken from culture after CMV antigen stimulation. Every receptor here comes from a human donor in good health (CMV status not recorded). Some clones in this sample may be carry-over from other donors' samples. CDR3s include the opening cysteine and the closing phenylalanine or tryptophan. A D gene is named only where the DNA matches it firmly. The listing skips clone size in some rows; elsewhere it reads once, few, many or a size class.

CDR3	DNA	size	D	V	length	J
CASSAPPPRKDEQYF	TGTGCCAGCAGCGCACCTCCCCCTAGGAAAGACGAGCAGTACTTC	NA	NA	TRBV6-6	15	TRBJ2-7
CASSLEAGGAGETQYF	TGCGCCAGCAGCTTGGAGGCAGGGGGCGCGGGGGAGACCCAGTACTTC	NA	TRBD1	TRBV5-1	16	TRBJ2-5
CASSTGTTSYLFTDTQYF	TGTGCCAGCAGTACCGGGACTACATCCTACCTCTTCACAGATACGCAGTATTTT	few	TRBD2	TRBV12-3/TRBV12-4	18	TRBJ2-3
CASSQDGYSGNTIYF	TGCGCCAGCAGCCAAGACGGGTACTCTGGAAACACCATATATTTT	NA	NA	TRBV4-1	15	TRBJ1-3
CASSLMGRTEAFF	TGTGCCAGCAGCCTGATGGGGCGCACTGAAGCTTTCTTT	NA	NA	TRBV11-2	13	TRBJ1-1
CASTSRGADTQYF	TGTGCCAGCACCTCTAGGGGTGCGGATACGCAGTATTTT	NA	NA	TRBV11-2	13	TRBJ2-3
CSVEDATLNTGELFF	TGCAGCGTTGAAGACGCGACTCTCAACACCGGGGAGCTGTTTTTT	few	NA	TRBV29-1	15	TRBJ2-2
CASSPRLDTEAFF	TGTGCCAGTAGTCCACGGTTAGACACTGAAGCTTTCTTT	few	NA	TRBV19	13	TRBJ1-1
CASSLLAAQETQYF	TGTGCCAGCAGCTTGCTGGCAGCTCAAGAGACCCAGTACTTC	NA	NA	TRBV5-8	14	TRBJ2-5
CASSLADHTDTQYF	TGTGCCAGCAGCTTAGCGGACCACACAGATACGCAGTATTTT	many	NA	TRBV7-2	14	TRBJ2-3
CASSRDPGRETQYF	TGTGCCAGCAGCAGAGACCCAGGCAGAGAGACCCAGTACTTC	many	NA	TRBV6-1	14	TRBJ2-5
CASSPPWYRSSTDTQYF	TGTGCCAGCAGCCCTCCTTGGTACAGATCTAGCACAGATACGCAGTATTTT	NA	NA	TRBV7-9	17	TRBJ2-3
CASSLVRPSGRYNEQFF	TGTGCCAGCAGCTTAGTTCGCCCTAGCGGGAGGTACAATGAGCAGTTCTTC	many	TRBD2	TRBV7-2	17	TRBJ2-1
CASSLARTGELFF	TGTGCCAGCAGCTTAGCCCGCACCGGGGAGCTGTTTTTT	many	NA	TRBV7-2	13	TRBJ2-2
CASSLAWDGPLTQYF	TGTGCCAGCAGCTTAGCTTGGGATGGCCCCCTCACGCAGTATTTT	many	NA	TRBV7-2	15	TRBJ2-3
CASSSPAGPVGHEQYF	TGTGCCAGCAGTTCCCCGGCGGGACCGGTGGGGCACGAGCAGTACTTC	NA	NA	TRBV6-5	16	TRBJ2-7
CSARSPQGGNTIYF	TGCAGTGCTAGATCCCCCCAGGGGGGGAACACCATATATTTT	few	TRBD1	TRBV20-1	14	TRBJ1-3
CASSLARAGGTEAFF	TGTGCCAGCAGCTTGGCTCGGGCAGGAGGGACTGAAGCTTTCTTT	few	NA	TRBV5-6	15	TRBJ1-1
CAISRQGLSGNTIYF	TGTGCCATCAGTCGACAGGGCCTCTCTGGAAACACCATATATTTT	few	TRBD1	TRBV10-3	15	TRBJ1-3
CASGGQMGQPSYGYTF	TGTGCTAGTGGTGGACAAATGGGACAGCCATCCTATGGCTACACCTTC	few	TRBD1	TRBV12-5	16	TRBJ1-2
CAISDERSNSPLHF	TGTGCCATCAGTGACGAGAGAAGTAATTCACCCCTCCACTTT	few	NA	TRBV10-3	14	TRBJ1-6
CASSTHPGHNTGELFF	TGTGCCAGCAGTACCCATCCGGGACATAACACCGGGGAGCTGTTTTTT	NA	NA	TRBV12-3/TRBV12-4	16	TRBJ2-2
CASSLSLASTDTQYF	TGTGCCAGCAGCTTATCGCTAGCGTCGACAGATACGCAGTATTTT	few	NA	TRBV5-4	15	TRBJ2-3
CASSQRDIYNEQFF	TGTGCCAGCTCACAACGGGACATCTACAATGAGCAGTTCTTC	once	NA	TRBV18	14	TRBJ2-1
CASSFAASVDRGHGYTF	TGTGCCAGCAGCTTTGCAGCTAGCGTGGACAGGGGGCATGGCTACACCTTC	NA	TRBD1	TRBV7-2	17	TRBJ1-2
CASRDATGRSYEQYF	TGTGCCAGCAGGGACGCTACAGGGAGATCCTACGAGCAGTACTTC	many	NA	TRBV6-1	15	TRBJ2-7
CASRRQGSTGNTIYF	TGTGCCAGCAGAAGACAGGGTTCGACTGGAAACACCATATATTTT	few	TRBD1	TRBV6-1	15	TRBJ1-3
CASSGSGTETQYF	TGTGCCAGCAGCGGGTCGGGGACGGAGACCCAGTACTTC	NA	NA	TRBV5-6	13	TRBJ2-5
CASSYSGAGAVEAFF	TGTGCCAGCAGTTACTCGGGGGCAGGGGCAGTAGAAGCTTTCTTT	NA	NA	TRBV6-8	15	TRBJ1-1
CASRIEGGTSYEQYF	TGTGCCAGCAGGATCGAAGGCGGGACGTCCTACGAGCAGTACTTC	NA	NA	TRBV28	15	TRBJ2-7
CASSLFLAETQYF	TGTGCCAGCAGTTTATTCCTCGCAGAGACCCAGTACTTC	NA	NA	TRBV28	13	TRBJ2-5
CASSYAGGAGRVGELFF	TGTGCCAGCAGTTACGCTGGCGGAGCGGGACGCGTCGGGGAGCTGTTTTTT	NA	TRBD2	TRBV6-2/TRBV6-3	17	TRBJ2-2
CASSGSSDRLSEYF	TGTGCCAGCAGCGGGTCGTCGGACAGGTTGTCGGAGTATTTT	NA	TRBD1	TRBV27	14	TRBJ2-3
CASSAGDRNTGELFF	TGTGCCAGCAGTGCAGGGGACAGGAACACCGGGGAGCTGTTTTTT	NA	TRBD1	TRBV28	15	TRBJ2-2
CASSYSKRAHNEQFF	TGTGCCAGCAGTTACTCGAAGCGGGCCCACAATGAGCAGTTCTTC	NA	NA	TRBV6-5	15	TRBJ2-1
CASSISGTANQPQHF	TGTGCCAGCAGTATCTCCGGGACAGCTAATCAGCCCCAGCATTTT	NA	TRBD1	TRBV6-5	15	TRBJ1-5
CASSFMGSDQPQHF	TGTGCCAGCAGTTTTATGGGGTCGGATCAGCCCCAGCATTTT	few	NA	TRBV28	14	TRBJ1-5
CASSAGRVNTEAFF	TGTGCCAGCAGCGCAGGGCGGGTGAACACTGAAGCTTTCTTT	few	NA	TRBV7-2	14	TRBJ1-1
CASTVGTGGNSPLHF	TGTGCCAGTACCGTCGGGACAGGGGGCAATTCACCCCTCCACTTT	few	TRBD1	TRBV19	15	TRBJ1-6
CATSRERRQPQHF	TGTGCCACCAGCAGAGAGCGGAGACAGCCCCAGCATTTT	few	NA	TRBV15	13	TRBJ1-5
CASNGQGAGGYTF	TGTGCCAGCAACGGACAGGGGGCCGGGGGCTACACCTTC	NA	TRBD1	TRBV6-6	13	TRBJ1-2
CASSLTSRVLRETQYF	TGTGCCAGCAGCTTAACGTCCAGGGTCTTACGAGAGACCCAGTACTTC	NA	NA	TRBV7-9	16	TRBJ2-5
CASIRTAGNTEAFF	TGTGCCAGCATTCGAACAGCCGGGAACACTGAAGCTTTCTTT	NA	NA	TRBV12-3/TRBV12-4	14	TRBJ1-1
CASSFTPLSRTSTDTQYF	TGTGCCAGCAGCTTCACCCCCTTATCGAGGACTAGCACAGATACGCAGTATTTT	few	NA	TRBV7-2	18	TRBJ2-3
CASSQEWGWGNYGYTF	TGCGCCAGCAGCCAAGAATGGGGGTGGGGAAACTATGGCTACACCTTC	many	NA	TRBV4-3	16	TRBJ1-2
CASSLLYRPVYSTDTQYF	TGCGCCAGCAGCCTCCTATACAGGCCAGTATATAGCACAGATACGCAGTATTTT	NA	NA	TRBV4-3	18	TRBJ2-3
CASSTPRTGKETQYF	TGTGCCAGCAGCACCCCGAGGACGGGGAAAGAGACCCAGTACTTC	few	NA	TRBV12-3/TRBV12-4	15	TRBJ2-5
CATGRRVDQPQHF	TGTGCCACCGGCCGGAGGGTAGATCAGCCCCAGCATTTT	few	NA	TRBV15	13	TRBJ1-5
CATSDLRGGEAFF	TGTGCCACCAGTGATTTGCGGGGGGGAGAAGCTTTCTTT	NA	NA	TRBV24-1	13	TRBJ1-1
CASSSTGTGYEQFF	TGCGCCAGCAGCTCCACCGGGACAGGGTATGAGCAGTTCTTC	NA	TRBD1	TRBV5-1	14	TRBJ2-1
CASSYLGQMFF	TGTGCCAGCAGTTACCTGGGACAGATGTTCTTC	NA	TRBD1	TRBV6-2/TRBV6-3	11	TRBJ2-1
CASSPIPPGQGRGNTIYF	TGTGCCAGCTCACCGATTCCTCCGGGACAGGGTCGAGGAAACACCATATATTTT	NA	TRBD1	TRBV18	18	TRBJ1-3
CASSPGSYDEQFF	TGCGCCAGCAGCCCAGGTTCCTACGATGAGCAGTTCTTC	NA	NA	TRBV4-3	13	TRBJ2-1
CASGLAEQFF	TGTGCTAGTGGTTTGGCCGAGCAGTTCTTC	few	NA	TRBV12-5	10	TRBJ2-1
CASSLTGPREQYF	TGTGCCAGCAGCTTAACGGGTCCCCGGGAGCAGTACTTC	few	NA	TRBV7-2	13	TRBJ2-7
CASSQERGLAGEQYF	TGCGCCAGCAGCCAAGAAAGGGGCCTAGCCGGCGAGCAGTACTTC	NA	NA	TRBV4-1	15	TRBJ2-7
CASSLGGDLAGYEQFF	TGTGCCAGCAGCTTGGGGGGGGACCTCGCTGGGTATGAGCAGTTCTTC	once	NA	TRBV5-4	16	TRBJ2-1